Listed below are T cell receptor beta chains from one sample, sequenced in a study of glioma-infiltrating T cells after dendritic cell vaccination. Assay: immunoSEQ multiplex PCR; the TCRdb copy retains only in-frame clones and omits some. The table shows approximately 82,000 clones, with about 90% occurring only once. The sequencing here drew on blood, taken before dendritic cell vaccination. Source of these receptors: a human donor with glioblastoma. Both conserved end residues are part of each CDR3. The D gene is left open where the match is weak.

d_gene: TRBD2
v_gene: TRBV6-5
CDR3aa: CASYPPGGRSYEQYF

d_gene: TRBD2
v_gene: TRBV9
CDR3aa: CASSVGLTSGAQDTQYF

d_gene: TRBD1
v_gene: TRBV7-2
CDR3aa: CASSRTGGETQYF

d_gene: -
v_gene: TRBV18
CDR3aa: CASSPNENEQYF

d_gene: -
v_gene: TRBV4-1
CDR3aa: CASSQESRARGYGYTF

d_gene: -
v_gene: TRBV7-3
CDR3aa: CASSGLGGGTDTQYF

d_gene: TRBD1
v_gene: TRBV5-1
CDR3aa: CASSPGQEGYGYTF

d_gene: TRBD1
v_gene: TRBV5-5
CDR3aa: CASSPRDRDQPQHF

d_gene: -
v_gene: TRBV4-1
CDR3aa: CASSQAKQGDYGYTF

d_gene: -
v_gene: TRBV6-1
CDR3aa: CASGYRAPNTEAFF

d_gene: -
v_gene: TRBV7-7
CDR3aa: CASSCCGEDGFWVPQHF

d_gene: -
v_gene: TRBV19
CDR3aa: CASSAEVDEQYF

d_gene: -
v_gene: TRBV2
CDR3aa: CASSRDTGNTEAFF

d_gene: -
v_gene: TRBV11-2
CDR3aa: CASTASQVYEQYF

d_gene: -
v_gene: TRBV6-5
CDR3aa: CASRIHRDPNTEAFF

d_gene: TRBD1
v_gene: TRBV4-2
CDR3aa: CASSPTGTEETQYF

d_gene: -
v_gene: TRBV10-3
CDR3aa: CAISGGSGLPYGYTF

d_gene: -
v_gene: TRBV19
CDR3aa: CASFRGQLGNTIYF

d_gene: -
v_gene: TRBV5-1
CDR3aa: CASSSGLSTDTQYF

d_gene: -
v_gene: TRBV12-5
CDR3aa: CASGELTGELFF

d_gene: TRBD2
v_gene: TRBV7-8
CDR3aa: CASSSLAGVLGGELFF

d_gene: -
v_gene: TRBV5-1
CDR3aa: CASSLEVGGTEAFF

d_gene: TRBD2
v_gene: TRBV9
CDR3aa: CASSSYPPGLAGGAKNIQYF

d_gene: TRBD2
v_gene: TRBV5-1
CDR3aa: CASSWVSGSSYNEQFF

d_gene: -
v_gene: TRBV4-1
CDR3aa: CASSQGTESSYEQYF

d_gene: -
v_gene: TRBV5-6
CDR3aa: CASSLGLTSSYNEQFF

d_gene: TRBD2
v_gene: TRBV7-3
CDR3aa: CASSSGGISYNEQFF

d_gene: -
v_gene: TRBV16
CDR3aa: CASSQSRRGTYGYTF

d_gene: -
v_gene: TRBV13
CDR3aa: CASSADRGLTDTQYF

d_gene: TRBD1
v_gene: TRBV5-6
CDR3aa: CASSLGQGPLGGYTF

d_gene: -
v_gene: TRBV28
CDR3aa: CASRQELNGVEKLFF

d_gene: -
v_gene: TRBV5-5
CDR3aa: CASSLGLDYEQYF

d_gene: -
v_gene: TRBV5-1
CDR3aa: CASSSDRGKGQETQYF

d_gene: -
v_gene: TRBV10-3
CDR3aa: CAISAGYQETQYF

d_gene: TRBD1
v_gene: TRBV6-5
CDR3aa: CASSTGTGVSPLHF

d_gene: -
v_gene: TRBV2
CDR3aa: CASRTDLAQPQHF

d_gene: -
v_gene: TRBV5-1
CDR3aa: CASSLENRLYGYTF

d_gene: TRBD2
v_gene: TRBV28
CDR3aa: CASGYSGGAVDTQYF

d_gene: -
v_gene: TRBV5-1
CDR3aa: CASSLGSGGYQETQYF

d_gene: TRBD1
v_gene: TRBV19
CDR3aa: CATRTGVVGYTF

d_gene: TRBD1
v_gene: TRBV6-6
CDR3aa: CASRTGEWTEAFF

d_gene: -
v_gene: TRBV18
CDR3aa: CASSPDRNSNQPQHF

d_gene: TRBD2
v_gene: TRBV7-6
CDR3aa: CASSPGLEGEQYF

d_gene: TRBD1
v_gene: TRBV12-5
CDR3aa: CASGLLPGQGREQYF

d_gene: -
v_gene: TRBV5-1
CDR3aa: CASSLARAWRARNQPQHF

d_gene: -
v_gene: TRBV10-2
CDR3aa: CATRVVSEDEQFF